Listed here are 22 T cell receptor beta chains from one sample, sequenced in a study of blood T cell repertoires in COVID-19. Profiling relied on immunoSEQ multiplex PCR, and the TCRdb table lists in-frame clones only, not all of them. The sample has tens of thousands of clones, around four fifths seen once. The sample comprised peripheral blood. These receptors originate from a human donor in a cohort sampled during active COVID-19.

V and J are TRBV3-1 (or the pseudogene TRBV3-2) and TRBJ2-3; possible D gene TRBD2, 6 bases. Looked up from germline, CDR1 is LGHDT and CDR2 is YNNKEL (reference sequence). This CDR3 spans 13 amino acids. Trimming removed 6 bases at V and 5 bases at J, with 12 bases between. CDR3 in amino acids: CASRAAGRDTQYF. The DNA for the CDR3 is TGTGCCAGCAGAGCGGCGGGGAGAGATACGCAGTATTTT.

CDR3 sequence: CASSLGLGTDTQYF. The CDR3 DNA sequence: TGTGCCAGCAGCTTGGGACTAGGGACAGATACGCAGTATTTT. V usage is TRBV7-8 and J usage is TRBJ2-3; 8 nucleotides match TRBD2. This CDR3 is built from 14 residues. Trimming at V came to 3 bases and at J to 3 bases, leaving 2 bases not matched to a gene. CDR1 and CDR2 from the germline V gene are SGHVS and FQNEAQ.

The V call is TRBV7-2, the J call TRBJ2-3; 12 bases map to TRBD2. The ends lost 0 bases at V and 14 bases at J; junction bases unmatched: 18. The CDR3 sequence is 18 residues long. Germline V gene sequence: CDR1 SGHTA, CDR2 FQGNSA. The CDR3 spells CASSLASPVASGGASPYF. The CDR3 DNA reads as TGTGCCAGCAGCTTAGCCTCCCCGGTTGCTAGCGGGGGGGCGAGTCCGTATTTT.

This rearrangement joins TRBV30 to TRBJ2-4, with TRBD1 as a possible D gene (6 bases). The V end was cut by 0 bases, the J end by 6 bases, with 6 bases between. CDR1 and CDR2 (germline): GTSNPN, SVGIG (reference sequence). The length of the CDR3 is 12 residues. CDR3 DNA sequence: TGTGCCTGGAGTGTACAGGGAAACATTCAGTACTTC. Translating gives CAWSVQGNIQYF.

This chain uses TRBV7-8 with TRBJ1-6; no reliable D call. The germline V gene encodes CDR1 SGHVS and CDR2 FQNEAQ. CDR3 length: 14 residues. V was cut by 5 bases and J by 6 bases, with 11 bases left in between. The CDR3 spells CASSQTQVNSPLHF. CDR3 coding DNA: TGTGCCAGCAGCCAAACCCAGGTTAATTCACCCCTCCACTTT.

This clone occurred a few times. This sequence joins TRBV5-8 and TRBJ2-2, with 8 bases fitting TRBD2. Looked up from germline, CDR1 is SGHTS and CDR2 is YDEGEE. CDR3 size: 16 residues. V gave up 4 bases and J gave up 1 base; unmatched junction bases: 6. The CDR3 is CASSLWTSLNTGELFF. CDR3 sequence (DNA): TGTGCCAGCAGCCTCTGGACTAGCCTGAACACCGGGGAGCTGTTTTTT.

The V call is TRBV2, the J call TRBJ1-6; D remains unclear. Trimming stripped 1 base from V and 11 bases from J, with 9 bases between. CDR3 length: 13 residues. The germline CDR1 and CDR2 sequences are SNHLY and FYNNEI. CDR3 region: CASSEGREAPLHF. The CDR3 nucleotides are TGTGCCAGCAGTGAAGGTCGGGAGGCACCCCTCCACTTT.

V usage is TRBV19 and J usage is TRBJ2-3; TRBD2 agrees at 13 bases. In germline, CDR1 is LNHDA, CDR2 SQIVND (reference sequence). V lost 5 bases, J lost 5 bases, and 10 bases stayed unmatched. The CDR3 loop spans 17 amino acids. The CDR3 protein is CASSSPGTSGARDTQYF. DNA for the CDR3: TGTGCCAGTAGTTCCCCCGGGACTAGCGGGGCGAGAGATACGCAGTATTTT.

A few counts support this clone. The CDR3 is CASSLELSSIGYTF. The CDR3 DNA follows: TGCGCCAGCAGCTTGGAACTCTCCTCAATTGGCTACACCTTC. The genes are TRBV5-1 and TRBJ1-2, with D hard to call. The CDR3 consists of 14 residues. V dropped 0 bases and J dropped 7 bases, with 13 bases sitting between them. CDR1 is SGHRS and CDR2 is YFSETQ in the germline V gene.

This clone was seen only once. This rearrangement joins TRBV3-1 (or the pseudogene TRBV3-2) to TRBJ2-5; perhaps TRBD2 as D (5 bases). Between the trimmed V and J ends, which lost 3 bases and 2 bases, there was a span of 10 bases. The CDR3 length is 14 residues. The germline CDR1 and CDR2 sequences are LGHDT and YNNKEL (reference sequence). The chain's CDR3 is CASSHLAWQETQYF. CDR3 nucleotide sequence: TGTGCCAGCAGCCATCTAGCTTGGCAAGAGACCCAGTACTTC.

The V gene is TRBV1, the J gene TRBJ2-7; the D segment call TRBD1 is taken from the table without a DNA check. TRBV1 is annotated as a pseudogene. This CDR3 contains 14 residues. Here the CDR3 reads CTSSQGSGSQGQYF. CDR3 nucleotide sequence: TGCACCAGCAGCCAAGGGTCAGGTTCCCAGGGGCAGTACTTC.

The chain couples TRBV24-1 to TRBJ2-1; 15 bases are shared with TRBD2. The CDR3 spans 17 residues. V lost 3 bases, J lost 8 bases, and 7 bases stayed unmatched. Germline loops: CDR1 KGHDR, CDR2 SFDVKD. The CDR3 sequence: CATSDAPGLAGGYEQFF. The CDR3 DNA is TGTGCCACCAGTGATGCGCCGGGACTAGCGGGGGGCTATGAGCAGTTCTTC.

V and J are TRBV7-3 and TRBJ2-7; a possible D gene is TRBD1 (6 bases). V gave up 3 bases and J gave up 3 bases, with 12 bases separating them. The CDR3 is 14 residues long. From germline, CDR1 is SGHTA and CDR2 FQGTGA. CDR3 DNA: TGTGCCAGCAGCTTGGCACAGGGAAACTACGAGCAGTACTTC. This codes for CASSLAQGNYEQYF. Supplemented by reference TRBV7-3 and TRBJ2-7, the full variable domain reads GAGVSQTPSNKVTEKGKYVELRCDPISGHTALYWYRQSLGQGPEFLIYFQGTGAADDSGLPNDRFFAVRPEGSVSTLKIQRTERGDSAVYLCASSLAQGNYEQYFGPGTRLTVT.

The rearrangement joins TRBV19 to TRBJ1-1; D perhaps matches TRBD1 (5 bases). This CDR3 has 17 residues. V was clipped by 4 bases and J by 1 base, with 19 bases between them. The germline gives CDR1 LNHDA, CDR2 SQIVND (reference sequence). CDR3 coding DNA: TGTGCCAGTAGTACACCCGCCAACAGGATTGGGAACACTGAAGCTTTCTTT. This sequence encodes CASSTPANRIGNTEAFF.

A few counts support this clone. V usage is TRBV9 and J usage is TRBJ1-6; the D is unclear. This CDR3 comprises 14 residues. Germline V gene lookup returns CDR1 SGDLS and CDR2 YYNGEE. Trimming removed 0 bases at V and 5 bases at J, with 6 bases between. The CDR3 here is CASSVGYNNSPLHF. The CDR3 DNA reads TGTGCCAGCAGCGTAGGTTACAATAATTCACCCCTCCACTTT. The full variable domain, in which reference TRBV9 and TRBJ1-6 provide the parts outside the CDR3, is DSGVTQTPKHLITATGQRVTLRCSPRSGDLSVYWYQQSLDQGLQFLIQYYNGEERAKGNILERFSAQQFPDLHSELNLSSLELGDSALYFCASSVGYNNSPLHFGNGTRLTVT.

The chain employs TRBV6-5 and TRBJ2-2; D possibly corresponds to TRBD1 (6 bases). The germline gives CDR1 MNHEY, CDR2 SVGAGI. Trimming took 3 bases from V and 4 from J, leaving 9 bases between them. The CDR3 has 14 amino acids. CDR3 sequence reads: CASSYTGSTGELFF. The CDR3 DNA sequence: TGTGCCAGCAGTTATACAGGGTCCACCGGGGAGCTGTTTTTT.

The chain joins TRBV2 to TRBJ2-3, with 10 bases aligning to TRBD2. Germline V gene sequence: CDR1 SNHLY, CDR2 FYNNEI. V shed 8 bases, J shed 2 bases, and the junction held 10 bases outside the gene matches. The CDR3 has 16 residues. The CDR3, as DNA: TGTGCCAGCCGGGAGAGAACTAGCGGGGACACAGATACGCAGTATTTT. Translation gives CASRERTSGDTDTQYF.

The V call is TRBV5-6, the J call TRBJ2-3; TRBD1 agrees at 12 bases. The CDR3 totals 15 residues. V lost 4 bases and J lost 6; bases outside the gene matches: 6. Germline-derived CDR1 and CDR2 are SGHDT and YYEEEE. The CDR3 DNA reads TGTGCCAGCAGCGACGGGACAGGGGGCGGGGATACGCAGTATTTT. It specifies CASSDGTGGGDTQYF.

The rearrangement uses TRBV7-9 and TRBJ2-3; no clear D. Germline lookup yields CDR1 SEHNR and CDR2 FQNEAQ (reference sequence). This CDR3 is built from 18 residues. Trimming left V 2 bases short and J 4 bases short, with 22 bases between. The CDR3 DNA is TGTGCCAGCAGCTTAAAATTTCCTAGTACTGAATATGCAGATACGCAGTATTTT. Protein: CASSLKFPSTEYADTQYF.

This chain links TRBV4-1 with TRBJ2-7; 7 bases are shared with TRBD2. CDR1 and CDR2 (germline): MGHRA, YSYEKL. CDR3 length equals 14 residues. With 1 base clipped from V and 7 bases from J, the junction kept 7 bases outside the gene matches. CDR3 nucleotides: TGCGCCAGCAGCCAAGGGGGAGGGATTGGTGAGCAGTACTTC. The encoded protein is CASSQGGGIGEQYF.

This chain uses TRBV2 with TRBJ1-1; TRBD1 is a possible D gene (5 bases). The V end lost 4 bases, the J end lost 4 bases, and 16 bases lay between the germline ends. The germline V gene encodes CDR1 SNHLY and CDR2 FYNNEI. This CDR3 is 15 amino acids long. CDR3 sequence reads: CASSGLDIGATEAFF. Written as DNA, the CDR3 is TGTGCCAGCAGTGGTTTGGACATTGGTGCCACTGAAGCTTTCTTT.

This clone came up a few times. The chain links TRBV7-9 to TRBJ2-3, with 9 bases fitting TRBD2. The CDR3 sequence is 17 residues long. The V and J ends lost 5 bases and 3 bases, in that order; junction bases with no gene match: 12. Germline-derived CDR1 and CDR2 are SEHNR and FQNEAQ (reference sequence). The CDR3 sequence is CASSPGASGDPTDTQYF. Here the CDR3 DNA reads TGTGCCAGCAGCCCGGGGGCTAGCGGGGACCCTACAGATACGCAGTATTTT.